This T cell receptor beta chain was recorded in a study of graft-versus-host responses after intestinal transplantation. For the study at large: Following induction with anti-thymocyte globulin, all recipients were given tacrolimus and steroids for around three years. General study findings and limits: Detection of GvH clones occurred in recipient marrow, and some had their first appearance in ileum or blood. Early after transplant, HvG declines were associated with peak levels of circulating GvH clones.

The length of the CDR3 is 14 residues. Germline V lookup: CDR1 SGHTA, CDR2 FQGNSA. V was clipped by 6 bases and J by 4 bases, with 15 bases between them. Co-plated with approximately 200,000 CFSE-labeled responder cells were approximately 200,000 irradiated, violet-dye-labeled stimulator cells. This clone was detected only a few times. Data came from immunoSEQ multiplex PCR; TCRdb stores just in-frame clones and leaves some out. The sample lists fewer than 25,000 clones, 35% to 50% seen once, with around 1.5% in the top ten. This rearrangement joins TRBV7-2 to TRBJ1-1; no clear D. The TCR was taken from a human patient who was an organ donor for intestinal transplantation. The material sequenced was alloreactive CD8+ T cells from a mixed lymphocyte reaction culture, taken before transplantation. The subset here: CFSE-low proliferating T cells sorted from roughly six-day pre-transplant mixed lymphocyte reaction (GvH or HvG direction). CDR3: CASRVGYGSTEAFF. For the CDR3, the DNA is TGTGCCAGCAGGGTGGGGTATGGTTCCACTGAAGCTTTCTTT.